This is a list of T cell receptor beta chains from one sample in a study of cytomegalovirus exposure and HLA in healthy donors. The table came from immunoSEQ multiplex PCR; TCRdb's copy has only in-frame clones and leaves some out. The sample has 210,000 or so clones; around 80% are singletons. Sequenced material: PBMCs. The source of these receptors is a woman aged 60 to 75 in good health and CMV-seropositive. The CDR3 runs from the conserved cysteine through the conserved F or W. A D gene is named only where the DNA matches it firmly. Expanded clones are given a class, and other clones once, few, many or no size at all.

size,V,J,D,DNA,CDR3
-,TRBV7-6,TRBJ2-2,-,TGTGCCAGCAGCCCCTACGGCGGGACTTTTACCGGGGAGCTGTTTTTT,CASSPYGGTFTGELFF
-,TRBV5-1,TRBJ2-5,TRBD2,TGCGCCAGCAGCTTGGCCGGGGGGGGAGAGACCCAGTACTTC,CASSLAGGGETQYF
-,TRBV19,TRBJ2-7,-,TGTGCCAGTGGTTTCGGGGGTTACGAGCAGTACTTC,CASGFGGYEQYF
-,TRBV18,TRBJ1-4,-,TGTGCCAGCTCCCCCGGGGGGTACGAAAAACTGTTTTTT,CASSPGGYEKLFF
few,TRBV6-5,TRBJ2-7,-,TGTGCCAGCAGTTACTCGACAGCCTCTGCCTACGAGCAGTACTTC,CASSYSTASAYEQYF
-,TRBV7-9,TRBJ2-3,TRBD2,TGTGCCAGCAGCCCGGGGACTACCACAGATACGCAGTATTTT,CASSPGTTTDTQYF
-,TRBV5-1,TRBJ2-7,TRBD2,TGCGCCAGCAGGACTAGCGGGAGGTCCACCTACGAGCAGTACTTC,CASRTSGRSTYEQYF
-,TRBV18,TRBJ1-2,-,TGTGCCAGCTCACCACCGTCGGGAAACTATGGCTACACCTTC,CASSPPSGNYGYTF
-,TRBV6-6,TRBJ2-1,TRBD1,TGTGCCAGCAGTTACCAAGGGACAGGGGCTAATGAGCAGTTCTTC,CASSYQGTGANEQFF
-,TRBV7-9,TRBJ2-1,TRBD2,TGTGCCAGCAGCTTAGAATGGACTAGCGGGCGTGGGGGCTACAATGAGCAGTTCTTC,CASSLEWTSGRGGYNEQFF
-,TRBV6-5,TRBJ1-1,-,TGTGCCAGCAGTTACTCGAATGCCCTTGTGAGATCTGAAGCTTTCTTT,CASSYSNALVRSEAFF
-,TRBV18,TRBJ1-1,TRBD1,TGTGCCAGCTCACCGCCTACAGGGGGGGGGAACACTGAAGCTTTCTTT,CASSPPTGGGNTEAFF
few,TRBV28,TRBJ1-4,-,TGTGCCAGCAGCTCCGGTGGAACTAATGAAAAACTGTTTTTT,CASSSGGTNEKLFF
-,TRBV27,TRBJ2-1,-,TGTGCCAGCAGCTCCCCTCTGAGCTCCTACAATGAGCAGTTCTTC,CASSSPLSSYNEQFF
-,TRBV7-9,TRBJ2-7,-,TGTGCCAGCAGCTTTGGGGGCACGGACGAGCAGTACTTC,CASSFGGTDEQYF
-,TRBV10-3,TRBJ2-7,TRBD2,TGTGCCATCAGCCGGGGGGGAGGGGGCTACGAGCAGTACTTC,CAISRGGGGYEQYF
-,TRBV28,TRBJ1-2,TRBD1,TGTGCCAGCAGTTTCGGGGACAGGGGAAGGGGCTACACCTTC,CASSFGDRGRGYTF
-,TRBV18,TRBJ2-7,TRBD1,TGTGCCAGCTCACGGACAGTCGGGACAGCCGCCTACGAGCAGTACTTC,CASSRTVGTAAYEQYF
-,TRBV6-1,TRBJ1-2,-,TGTGCCAGCAGTGAAAAGTATGCGGCAGTAAATGTGCATGGCTACACCTTC,CASSEKYAAVNVHGYTF
-,TRBV5-6,TRBJ1-1,TRBD1,TGTGCCAGCAGCGCGTATCCGGGACAGGGTACTGAAGCTTTCTTT,CASSAYPGQGTEAFF
-,TRBV19,TRBJ2-6,-,TGTGCCAGTACCTCCTATCGGGCTGGGGCCAACGTCCTGACTTTC,CASTSYRAGANVLTF
-,TRBV10-3,TRBJ2-7,TRBD2,TGTGCCATCAGTCCCGCTAGCGGGGGGTACGAGCAGTACTTC,CAISPASGGYEQYF